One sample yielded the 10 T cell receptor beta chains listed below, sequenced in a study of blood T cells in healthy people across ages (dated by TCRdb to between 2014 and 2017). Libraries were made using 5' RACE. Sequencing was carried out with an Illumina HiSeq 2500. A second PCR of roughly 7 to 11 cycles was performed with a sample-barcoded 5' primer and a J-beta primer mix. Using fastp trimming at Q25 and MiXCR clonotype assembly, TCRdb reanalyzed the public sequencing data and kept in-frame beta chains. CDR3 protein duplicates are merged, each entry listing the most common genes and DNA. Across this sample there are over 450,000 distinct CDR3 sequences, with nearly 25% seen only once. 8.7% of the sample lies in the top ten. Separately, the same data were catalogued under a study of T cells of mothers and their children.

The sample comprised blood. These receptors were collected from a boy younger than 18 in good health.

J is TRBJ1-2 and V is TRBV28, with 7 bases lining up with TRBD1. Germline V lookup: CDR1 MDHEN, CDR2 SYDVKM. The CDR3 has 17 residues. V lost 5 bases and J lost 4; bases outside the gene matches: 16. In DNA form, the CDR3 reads TGTGCCAGCAGTCTTCTGGGACAGCGAATCTCGTCCTATGGCTACACCTTC. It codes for CASSLLGQRISSYGYTF.

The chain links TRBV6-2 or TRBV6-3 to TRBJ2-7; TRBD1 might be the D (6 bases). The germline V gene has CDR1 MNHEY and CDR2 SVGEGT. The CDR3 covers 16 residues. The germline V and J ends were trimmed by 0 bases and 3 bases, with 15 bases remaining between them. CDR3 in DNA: TGTGCCAGCAGTTACTCGCCGTTGCCAGGGGACTACGAGCAGTACTTC. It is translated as CASSYSPLPGDYEQYF.

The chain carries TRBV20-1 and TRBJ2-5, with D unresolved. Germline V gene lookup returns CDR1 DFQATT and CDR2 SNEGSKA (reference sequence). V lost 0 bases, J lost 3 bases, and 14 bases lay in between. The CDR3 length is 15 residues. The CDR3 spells CSARDGRRTKETQYF. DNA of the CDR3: TGCAGTGCTAGAGATGGCCGACGGACCAAAGAGACCCAGTACTTC.

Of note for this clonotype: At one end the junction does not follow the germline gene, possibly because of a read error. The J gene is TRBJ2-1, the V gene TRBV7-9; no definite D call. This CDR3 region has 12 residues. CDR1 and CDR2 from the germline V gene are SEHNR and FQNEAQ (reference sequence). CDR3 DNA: TGTGCCAGCAGCTCCCCCTACGATGAGCAGTTCTTC. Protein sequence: CASSSPYDEQFF. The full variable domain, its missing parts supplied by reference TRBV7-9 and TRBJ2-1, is DTGVSQNPRHKITKRGQNVTFRCDPISEHNRLYWYRQTLGQGPEFLTYFQNEAQLEKSRLLSDRFSAERPKGSFSTLEIQRTEQGDSAMYLCASSSPYDEQFFGPGTRLTVL.

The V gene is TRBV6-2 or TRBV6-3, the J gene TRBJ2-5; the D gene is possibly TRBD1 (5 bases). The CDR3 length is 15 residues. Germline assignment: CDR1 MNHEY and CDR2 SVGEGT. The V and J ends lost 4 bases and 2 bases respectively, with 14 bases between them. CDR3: CASSSLGQGQETQYF. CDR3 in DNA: TGTGCCAGCAGTTCTTTAGGCCAGGGACAAGAGACCCAGTACTTC.

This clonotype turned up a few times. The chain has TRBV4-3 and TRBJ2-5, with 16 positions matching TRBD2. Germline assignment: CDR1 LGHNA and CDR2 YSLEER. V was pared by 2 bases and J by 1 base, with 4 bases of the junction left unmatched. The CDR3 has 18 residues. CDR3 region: CASSQTGTSGGGQETQYF. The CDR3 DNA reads TGCGCCAGCAGCCAAACCGGGACTAGCGGGGGGGGCCAAGAGACCCAGTACTTC.

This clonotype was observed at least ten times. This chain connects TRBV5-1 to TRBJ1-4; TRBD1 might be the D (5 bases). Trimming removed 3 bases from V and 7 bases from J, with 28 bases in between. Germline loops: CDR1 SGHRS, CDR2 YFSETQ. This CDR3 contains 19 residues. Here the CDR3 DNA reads TGCGCCAGCAGCTCGCAGAAGGGGAGCGCGGCCACACGGGGTGAAAAACTGTTTTTT. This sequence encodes CASSSQKGSAATRGEKLFF.

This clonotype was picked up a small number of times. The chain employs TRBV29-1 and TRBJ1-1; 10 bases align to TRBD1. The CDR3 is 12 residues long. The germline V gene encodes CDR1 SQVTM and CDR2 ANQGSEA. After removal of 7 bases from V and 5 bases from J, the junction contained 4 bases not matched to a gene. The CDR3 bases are TGCAGCGCCGGACAGGGGGGGACTGAAGCTTTCTTT. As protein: CSAGQGGTEAFF. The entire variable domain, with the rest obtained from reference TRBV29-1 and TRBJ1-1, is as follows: SAVISQKPSRDICQRGTSLTIQCQVDSQVTMMFWYRQQPGQSLTLIATANQGSEATYESGFVIDKFPISRPNLTFSTLTVSNMSPEDSSIYLCSAGQGGTEAFFGQGTRLTVV.

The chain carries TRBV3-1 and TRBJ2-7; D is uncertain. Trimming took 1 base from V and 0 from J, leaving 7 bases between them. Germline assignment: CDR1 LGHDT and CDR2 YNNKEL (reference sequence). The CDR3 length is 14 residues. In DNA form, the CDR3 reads TGTGCCAGCAGCCAAGGCGGCTTCTCCTACGAGCAGTACTTC. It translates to CASSQGGFSYEQYF.

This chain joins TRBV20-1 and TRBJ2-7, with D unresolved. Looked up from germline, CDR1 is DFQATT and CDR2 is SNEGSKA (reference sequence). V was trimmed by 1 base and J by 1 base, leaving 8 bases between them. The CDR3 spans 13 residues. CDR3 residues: CSARGSSSYEQYF. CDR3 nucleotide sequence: TGCAGTGCTAGAGGCAGCTCGTCCTACGAGCAGTACTTC.